The T cell receptor beta chain under discussion was sequenced for a study of cytomegalovirus exposure and HLA in healthy donors. For the study at large: There were 100 million to 130 million unique TCR beta sequences, drawn from approximately 180 million T cells, in an earlier analysis.

Study-level findings and limits: The authors listed 150 to 200 TCR beta chains as cytomegalovirus-associated.

60 Vbeta and 13 Jbeta primers were used in PCR. The data were produced by immunoSEQ multiplex PCR, yet TCRdb's version contains in-frame clones alone and is incomplete. The ten top clones account for under 2%, within a sample of over 100,000 clones. Trimming took 0 bases from V and 7 from J; bases not matched to a gene: 6. Germline values: CDR1 SGHVS, CDR2 FQNEAQ. This CDR3 is built from 14 residues. On this clone: What it binds is not known.

The genes are TRBV7-8 and TRBJ2-7; 7 nucleotides agree with TRBD1. The receptor was isolated from a man aged 18 to 29 in good health and CMV-seronegative. Input material: PBMCs. CDR3 loop: CASSLAGGEKEQYF. CDR3 nucleotide sequence: TGTGCCAGCAGCTTAGCAGGGGGCGAAAAGGAGCAGTACTTC.